Listed below are T cell receptor beta chains from one sample, sequenced in a study of blood T cell repertoires in COVID-19. Clones were sequenced by immunoSEQ multiplex PCR, and TCRdb holds only the in-frame ones, with some missing. The sample comprises tens of thousands of clones, approximately 84% of which are singletons, and approximately 3% rests with the top ten. Sequencing was performed on peripheral blood. The source of these receptors is a man in his fifties with active COVID-19. Each CDR3 is given with its conserved first and last residue. D genes are given only for firm matches. Some rows have no size entry. The others give once, few or many, or a class for an expanded clone.

clone_size	d_call	j_call	v_call	cdr3_aa	cdr3_nt
NA	TRBD2	TRBJ2-1	TRBV11-2	CASSFRGSGSYNEQFF	TGTGCCAGCAGCTTTAGGGGCAGCGGGAGTTACAATGAGCAGTTCTTC
NA	NA	TRBJ2-2	TRBV5-4	CASSTGLITGELFF	TGTGCCAGCAGTACGGGTCTTATCACCGGGGAGCTGTTTTTT
NA	NA	TRBJ2-1	TRBV5-1	CASFREAAYNEQFF	TGCGCCAGCTTCAGGGAGGCCGCCTACAATGAGCAGTTCTTC
NA	TRBD1	TRBJ1-2	TRBV27	CASRTDRGYGYTF	TGTGCCAGCAGGACCGACAGGGGCTATGGCTACACCTTC
NA	NA	TRBJ1-1	TRBV5-1	CASSLEEAGNTEAFF	TGCGCCAGCAGCTTGGAGGAGGCAGGGAACACTGAAGCTTTCTTT
once	NA	TRBJ1-1	TRBV2	CASNRVSTEAFF	TGTGCCAGCAATCGAGTCTCCACTGAAGCTTTCTTT
few	NA	TRBJ1-5	TRBV15	CATSRESAGVSNQPQHF	TGTGCCACCAGCAGAGAATCGGCAGGGGTCAGCAATCAGCCCCAGCATTTT
NA	TRBD1	TRBJ2-7	TRBV11-1	CASSWPGQGAREQYF	TGTGCCAGCAGCTGGCCGGGACAGGGCGCTCGCGAGCAGTACTTC
NA	NA	TRBJ2-5	TRBV3-1/TRBV3-2	CASSQEWVGGETQYF	TGTGCCAGCAGCCAAGAGTGGGTCGGGGGAGAGACCCAGTACTTC
NA	NA	TRBJ2-2	TRBV19	CASRPWPGELFF	TGTGCCAGTAGGCCGTGGCCCGGGGAGCTGTTTTTT
NA	NA	TRBJ2-2	TRBV11-2	CASSPANRDISNTGELFF	TGTGCCAGCAGCCCGGCAAACCGGGACATTTCGAACACCGGGGAGCTGTTTTTT
NA	NA	TRBJ2-1	TRBV7-2	CASSLSLDGRNEQFF	TGTGCCAGCAGCTTAAGTCTAGACGGCCGGAATGAGCAGTTCTTC
NA	NA	TRBJ1-2	TRBV29-1	CSTEGGSLDGYTF	TGCAGCACAGAGGGAGGGAGCCTTGATGGCTACACCTTC
NA	NA	TRBJ2-7	TRBV28	CAASRGGRAGYEQYF	TGTGCCGCCTCCCGGGGAGGCCGGGCGGGCTACGAGCAGTACTTC
NA	NA	TRBJ2-7	TRBV12-2	CASRCPGLAGRSYEQYF	TGTGCAAGTCGCTGCCCGGGACTAGCGGGGCGGTCCTACGAGCAGTACTTC
NA	TRBD2	TRBJ2-7	TRBV3-1/TRBV3-2	CASSQEEGGTYEQYF	TGTGCCAGCAGCCAAGAGGAGGGAGGGACCTACGAGCAGTACTTC
once	TRBD1	TRBJ1-1	TRBV24-1	CATSDPGTGEAFF	TGTGCCACCAGTGACCCTGGGACAGGTGAAGCTTTCTTT
NA	NA	TRBJ2-1	TRBV2	CASGSYRVSNNEQFF	TGTGCCAGCGGTTCTTACCGGGTTTCAAACAATGAGCAGTTCTTC